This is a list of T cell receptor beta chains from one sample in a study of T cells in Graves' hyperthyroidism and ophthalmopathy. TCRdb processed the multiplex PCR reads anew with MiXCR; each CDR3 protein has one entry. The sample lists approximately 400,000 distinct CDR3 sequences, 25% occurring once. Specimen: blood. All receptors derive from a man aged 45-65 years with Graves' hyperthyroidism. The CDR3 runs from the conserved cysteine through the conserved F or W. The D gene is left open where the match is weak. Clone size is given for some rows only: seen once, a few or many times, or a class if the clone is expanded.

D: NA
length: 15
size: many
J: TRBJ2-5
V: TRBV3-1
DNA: TGTGCCAGCAGCCAACTCGGGGGAGGGGGAGGGACCCAGTACTTC
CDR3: CASSQLGGGGGTQYF

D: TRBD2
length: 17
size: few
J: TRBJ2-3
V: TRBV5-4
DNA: TGTGCCAGCAGCTTCTACAATAGCGGGAGGGGCACAGATACGCAGTATTTT
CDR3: CASSFYNSGRGTDTQYF

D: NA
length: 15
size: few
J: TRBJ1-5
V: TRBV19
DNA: TGTGCCACAGATGGGACGGGGAAGGCCAATCAGCCCCAGCATTTT
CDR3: CATDGTGKANQPQHF

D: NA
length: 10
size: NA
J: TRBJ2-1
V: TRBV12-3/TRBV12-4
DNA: TGTGCCAGCAGTACCCCCCCGCAGTTCTTC
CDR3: CASSTPPQFF

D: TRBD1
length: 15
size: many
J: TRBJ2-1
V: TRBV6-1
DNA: TGTGCCAGCAATCTCGGACAGGGGGGTTACAATGAGCAGTTCTTC
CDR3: CASNLGQGGYNEQFF

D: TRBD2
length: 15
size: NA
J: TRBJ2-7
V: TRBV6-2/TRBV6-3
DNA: TGTGCCACGGAGAATTACGGCGGGGGGACCTACGAGCAGTACTTC
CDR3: CATENYGGGTYEQYF

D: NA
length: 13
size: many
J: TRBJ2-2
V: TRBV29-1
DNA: TGCAGCGTAAAGAGCCGGGCGGTCGGGGAGCTGTTTTTT
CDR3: CSVKSRAVGELFF

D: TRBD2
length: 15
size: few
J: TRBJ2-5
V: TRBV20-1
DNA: TGCAGTGCAACCCGACTAGCGGGGGTCCAGGAGACCCAGTACTTC
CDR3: CSATRLAGVQETQYF

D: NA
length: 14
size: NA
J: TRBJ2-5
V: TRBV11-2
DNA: TGTGCCAGCAGCTTAGCCCCTACTACTGAGACCCAGTACTTC
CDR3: CASSLAPTTETQYF

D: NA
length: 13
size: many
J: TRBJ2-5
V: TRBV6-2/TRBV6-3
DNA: TGTGCCAGCAGTTACGAGATAGGGGAGACCCAGTACTTC
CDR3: CASSYEIGETQYF

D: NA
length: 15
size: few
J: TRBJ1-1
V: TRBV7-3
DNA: TGTGCCAGCAGCGCAAAAGCCAGGGGAAACACTGAAGCTTTCTTT
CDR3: CASSAKARGNTEAFF

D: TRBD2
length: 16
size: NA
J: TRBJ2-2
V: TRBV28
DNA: TGTGCCAGCAGTTCCCCGGGACTAGCGGGACCCGGGGAGCTGTTTTTT
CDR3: CASSSPGLAGPGELFF

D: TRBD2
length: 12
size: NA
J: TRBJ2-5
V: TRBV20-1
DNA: TGCAGTGCCAGGACTAGCCAAGAGACCCAGTACTTC
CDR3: CSARTSQETQYF

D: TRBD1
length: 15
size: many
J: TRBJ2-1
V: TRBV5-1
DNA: TGCGCCAGCAGCCTAGGGACAGGGGTCCCCAATGAGCAGTTCTTC
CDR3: CASSLGTGVPNEQFF